This T cell receptor beta chain was recorded in a study of blood T cell repertoires in COVID-19. At the level of the study: Some COVID-19 samples were acute and others convalescent; all came from the United States, Italy and Spain.

Measured with immunoSEQ multiplex PCR; TCRdb has only the in-frame clones, and not every one. The sample shows about 200,000 clones, 70% to 90% of them seen only once. CDR1 and CDR2 from the germline V gene are LNHDA and SQIVND (reference sequence). V shed 2 bases, J shed 4 bases, and the junction held 9 bases outside the gene matches. The length of the CDR3 is 16 residues. The chain recombines TRBV19 with TRBJ1-2; 8 nucleotides align to TRBD1. The TCR comes from a woman older than 75 with acute or convalescent COVID-19. The material sequenced was peripheral blood. CDR3 sequence (DNA): TGTGCCAGTAGTATAAAGGGACAGGCGTCCACCTATGGCTACACCTTC. Residues: CASSIKGQASTYGYTF.